This TCR beta chain was documented in a study of T cell changes during pregnancy in multiple sclerosis. The CDR3 is made up of 15 amino acids. V was pared by 6 bases and J by 2 bases, with 5 bases of the junction left unmatched. Germline-derived CDR1 and CDR2 are MNHNY and SVGAGI (reference sequence). Assay used: immunoSEQ multiplex PCR; TCRdb lists only in-frame clones, some missing. The sample carries tens of thousands of clones, around 92% recorded once. This sequence joins TRBV6-6 and TRBJ2-7, with 12 bases fitting TRBD1. Sequences were derived from CD4+ T cells from peripheral blood mononuclear cells, sampled after pregnancy. The receptor comes from a female donor with multiple sclerosis, enrolled in a pregnancy study. CDR3 sequence: CASRPRDRGPYEQYF. The CDR3 DNA is TGTGCCAGCAGACCCCGGGACAGGGGGCCCTACGAGCAGTACTTC.